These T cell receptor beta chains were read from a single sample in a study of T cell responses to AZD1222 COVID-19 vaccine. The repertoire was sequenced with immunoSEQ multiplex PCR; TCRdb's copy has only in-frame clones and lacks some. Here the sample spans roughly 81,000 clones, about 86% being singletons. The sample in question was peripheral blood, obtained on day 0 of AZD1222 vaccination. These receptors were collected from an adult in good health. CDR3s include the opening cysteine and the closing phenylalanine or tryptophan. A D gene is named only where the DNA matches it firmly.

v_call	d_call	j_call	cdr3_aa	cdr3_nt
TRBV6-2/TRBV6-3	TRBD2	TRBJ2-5	CASSPGLAGIRETQYF	TGTGCCAGCAGTCCCGGACTAGCGGGAATACGGGAGACCCAGTACTTC
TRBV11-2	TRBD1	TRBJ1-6	CASSLGALRGNSPLHF	TGTGCCAGCAGCTTAGGGGCGCTCAGGGGGAATTCACCCCTCCACTTT
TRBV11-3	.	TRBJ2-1	CASSWIDGEQFF	TGTGCCAGCAGCTGGATAGACGGTGAGCAGTTCTTC
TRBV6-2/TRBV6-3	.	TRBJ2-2	CASSFLGAGGELFF	TGTGCCAGCAGTTTTCTTGGCGCTGGCGGGGAGCTGTTTTTT
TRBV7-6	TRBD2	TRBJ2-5	CASSLILLAGQETQYF	TGTGCCAGCAGCTTAATCCTCCTAGCGGGACAAGAGACCCAGTACTTC
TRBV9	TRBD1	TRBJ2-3	CASSVGWQGADTQYF	TGTGCCAGCAGCGTAGGGTGGCAGGGGGCAGATACGCAGTATTTT
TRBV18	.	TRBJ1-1	CASSPSPRAATEAFF	TGTGCCAGCTCACCCTCACCTCGGGCAGCCACTGAAGCTTTCTTT
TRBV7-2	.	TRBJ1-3	CASSLGYSGNTIYF	TGTGCCAGCAGCCTTGGCTACTCTGGAAACACCATATATTTT
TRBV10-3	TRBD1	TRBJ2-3	CATTGQLSTDTQYF	TGTGCCACGACGGGACAGCTAAGCACAGATACGCAGTATTTT
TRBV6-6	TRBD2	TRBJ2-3	CASSLGLAGGIDTQYF	TGTGCCAGCAGTTTGGGACTAGCGGGAGGTATAGATACGCAGTATTTT
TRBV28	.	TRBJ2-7	CASSLAAQHYEQYF	TGTGCCAGCAGTTTAGCGGCCCAGCACTACGAGCAGTACTTC
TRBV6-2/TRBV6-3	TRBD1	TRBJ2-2	CASSRDTGAVGTGELFF	TGTGCCAGCAGCCGGGATACAGGGGCTGTAGGGACGGGGGAGCTGTTTTTT
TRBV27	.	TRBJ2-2	CASSLYPDLETGELFF	TGTGCCAGCAGTTTATATCCAGACTTAGAGACCGGGGAGCTGTTTTTT
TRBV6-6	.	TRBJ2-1	CASSYGPNSYNEQFF	TGTGCCAGCAGTTATGGGCCAAACTCCTACAATGAGCAGTTCTTC
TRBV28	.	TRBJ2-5	CASSPQRREKETQYF	TGTGCCAGCAGCCCACAGAGACGGGAGAAGGAGACCCAGTACTTC
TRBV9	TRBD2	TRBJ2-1	CASSPGTSGSILFF	TGTGCCAGCAGCCCCGGGACTAGCGGGAGCATCTTGTTCTTC
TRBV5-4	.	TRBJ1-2	CATTGRGGGYTF	TGTGCCACCACGGGCAGGGGTGGAGGCTACACCTTC
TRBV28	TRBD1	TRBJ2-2	CASSGTGGFFGELFF	TGTGCCAGCAGTGGGACAGGGGGTTTCTTCGGGGAGCTGTTTTTT
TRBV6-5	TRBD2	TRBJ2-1	CASSYAGTRTSEQFF	TGTGCCAGCAGTTATGCCGGGACTAGAACTAGTGAGCAGTTCTTC